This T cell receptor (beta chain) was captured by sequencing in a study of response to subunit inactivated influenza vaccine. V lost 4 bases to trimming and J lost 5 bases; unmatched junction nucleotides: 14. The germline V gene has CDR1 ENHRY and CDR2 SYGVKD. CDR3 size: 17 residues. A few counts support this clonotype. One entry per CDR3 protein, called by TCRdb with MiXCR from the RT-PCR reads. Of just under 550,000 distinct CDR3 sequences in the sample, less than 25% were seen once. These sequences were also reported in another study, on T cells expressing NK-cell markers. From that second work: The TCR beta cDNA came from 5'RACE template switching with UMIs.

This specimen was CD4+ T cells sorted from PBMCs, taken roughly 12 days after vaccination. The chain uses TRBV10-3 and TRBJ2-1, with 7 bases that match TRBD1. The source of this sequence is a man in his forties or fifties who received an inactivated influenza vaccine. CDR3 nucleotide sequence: TGTGCCATCAGTGGCGCCAAGACGGGACAGAGACACAATGAGCAGTTCTTC. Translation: CAISGAKTGQRHNEQFF.